Presented here are 12 T cell receptor beta chains from one specimen sequenced in a study of blood T cell repertoires in COVID-19. Libraries were prepared by immunoSEQ multiplex PCR; TCRdb keeps only in-frame clonotypes and omits some of them. Of 150,000 to 160,000 clones listed, 75% to 85% are singletons. Sequencing input: peripheral blood. The receptors originated from a man in his 60s with acute or convalescent COVID-19.

The chain carries TRBV7-9 and TRBJ2-3, with a weak D call TRBD1 (5 bases). Trimming shortened V by 3 bases and J by 8 bases, and 15 bases separated the two germline ends. The CDR3 loop spans 14 amino acids. Germline lookup yields CDR1 SEHNR and CDR2 FQNEAQ (reference sequence). This chain's CDR3 is CASSFGQGGGTQYF. In nucleotides, the CDR3 is TGTGCCAGCAGCTTCGGGCAGGGCGGCGGTACGCAGTATTTT.

The gene calls are TRBV11-1 and TRBJ2-7, with 15 bases aligning to TRBD2. CDR1 is SGHAT, CDR2 FQDESV, per germline (reference sequence). Trimming removed 4 bases from V and 2 bases from J; junction bases left unmatched: 3. The CDR3 totals 16 residues. The CDR3 protein is CASSWTSGGEAYEQYF. CDR3 sequence (DNA): TGTGCCAGCAGCTGGACTAGCGGGGGGGAGGCCTACGAGCAGTACTTC.

V and J are TRBV7-2 and TRBJ1-2, with D perhaps TRBD1 (5 bases). V was clipped by 4 bases and J by 0 bases, with 9 bases between them. The CDR3 sequence is 14 residues long. Germline-derived CDR1 and CDR2 are SGHTA and FQGNSA. CDR3 bases: TGTGCCAGCAGCTGGCTACAGGCTAACTATGGCTACACCTTC. Amino acid sequence: CASSWLQANYGYTF.

CDR3 in DNA: TGTGCCAGCAGCCGCGACAGTTTGAACACTGAAGCTTTCTTT. Encoded protein: CASSRDSLNTEAFF. The rearrangement joins TRBV6-5 to TRBJ1-1; possible D gene TRBD1, 5 bases. Trimming pared 6 bases from V and 0 bases from J, leaving 11 bases between. The CDR3 consists of 14 residues. Germline V CDR1 and CDR2: MNHEY, SVGAGI.

The count of this clone is one. The V gene is TRBV3-1 (or the pseudogene TRBV3-2), the J gene TRBJ2-3, with 7 bases lining up with TRBD2. Trimming cost V 2 bases and J 3 bases; bases outside gene matches: 2. This CDR3 comprises 14 residues. Germline V gene data show CDR1 as LGHDT and CDR2 as YNNKEL (reference sequence). CDR3 nucleotides: TGTGCCAGCAGCCAACACGGGGGGACAGATACGCAGTATTTT. The encoded protein is CASSQHGGTDTQYF.

This rearrangement joins TRBV7-2 to TRBJ2-5; D is perhaps TRBD2 (6 bases). V was pared by 0 bases and J by 4 bases, with 12 bases between. Germline V CDR1 and CDR2: SGHTA, FQGNSA. The CDR3 is 15 residues long. CDR3 DNA sequence: TGTGCCAGCAGCTTAGCGTCTACCGGGAGAGAGACCCAGTACTTC. Translating gives CASSLASTGRETQYF.

The chain carries TRBV6-5 and TRBJ1-2, with 12 bases identical to TRBD1. The CDR3 is 15 residues long. Germline CDR1 reads MNHEY; CDR2 reads SVGAGI. The V segment lost 8 bases and the J segment 4 bases; nucleotides outside the gene matches: 8. In DNA, the CDR3 is TGTGCCAGCGCCCACCGGGACAGGGGGCCCTATGGCTACACCTTC. Protein: CASAHRDRGPYGYTF.

The chain uses TRBV7-3 and TRBJ1-5; no clear D. V gave up 5 bases and J gave up 0 bases, with 11 bases separating them. CDR3 size: 15 residues. Germline assignment: CDR1 SGHTA and CDR2 FQGTGA. The CDR3 nucleotides read TGTGCCAGCAGCCAATCCGGGGATAGCAATCAGCCCCAGCATTTT. Protein: CASSQSGDSNQPQHF.

The CDR3 here is CASRSPGFKYGYTF. The CDR3 DNA is TGTGCCAGCAGATCACCCGGGTTCAAATATGGCTACACCTTC. V usage is TRBV2 and J usage is TRBJ1-2; no firm D call. This CDR3 is 14 amino acids long. V lost 6 bases and J 5 bases, leaving 16 bases between the germline ends. Germline V gives CDR1 SNHLY, CDR2 FYNNEI.

The chain uses TRBV2 and TRBJ1-2; the D is unclear. The germline V gene has CDR1 SNHLY and CDR2 FYNNEI. The CDR3 is made up of 12 amino acids. V lost 10 bases and J 3 bases, leaving 12 bases between the germline ends. The CDR3 bases are TGTGCCATTCCGAGTGTGTACTATGGCTACACCTTC. Residues: CAIPSVYYGYTF.

J is TRBJ2-3 and V is TRBV28; 8 nucleotides match TRBD1. This CDR3 spans 14 amino acids. The V segment lost 6 bases and the J segment 5 bases; nucleotides outside the gene matches: 7. Germline values: CDR1 MDHEN, CDR2 SYDVKM. This chain's CDR3 is CASSPRGRGDTQYF. The CDR3 DNA is TGTGCCAGCAGCCCCAGGGGGCGCGGAGATACGCAGTATTTT.

This clone was counted once. The rearrangement uses TRBV9 and TRBJ2-2; 9 bases are shared with TRBD1. The CDR3 covers 15 residues. V trimming: 6 bases; J trimming: 2 bases; junction bases outside the gene matches: 5. CDR1 SGDLS and CDR2 YYNGEE come from the germline V gene. CDR3 region: CASTQTGGNTGELFF. The CDR3 DNA follows: TGTGCCAGCACCCAGACAGGGGGAAACACCGGGGAGCTGTTTTTT.